The 29 T cell receptor beta chains reported below all come from one sample, sequenced in a study of vaccination effects on CD4 cells after COVID-19. The data were produced by immunoSEQ multiplex PCR, yet TCRdb's version contains in-frame clones alone and is incomplete. Here the sample spans about 27,000 clones, about 75% being singletons. Antigens for these TCRs are unknown. Sequencing was preceded by expansion of antigen-specific CD4+ T cells with viral peptide pools in the ViraFEST assay. Scientists isolated CD4+ T cells after a roughly 9-day culture period ended. This individual contracted SARS-CoV-2 between March and December 2020, as verified by PCR. This specimen consisted of CD4+ T cells from PBMCs cultured with SARS-CoV-2 spike peptides, obtained before COVID-19 vaccination. The receptors shown here come from a human donor who had a prior SARS-CoV-2 infection.

CDR3 sequence (DNA): TGTGCCAGCAGCCGACGACAGGGGCAGGTTGGCTACACCTTC. Translated, it gives CASSRRQGQVGYTF. The chain links TRBV11-2 to TRBJ1-2, with TRBD1 matching over 8 bases. The CDR3 has 14 amino acids. CDR1 is SGHAT and CDR2 is FQNNGV in the germline V gene. J gave up 7 bases and V 5 bases, and 9 bases lay outside the gene matches.

This chain connects TRBV27 to TRBJ1-1; 9 bases fit TRBD1. CDR1 and CDR2 from the germline V gene are MNHEY and SMNVEV (reference sequence). CDR3 length equals 14 residues. J was trimmed by 6 bases and V by 8 bases; bases with no gene match: 10. CDR3 coding DNA: TGTGCCAGCGGACAGGGGCGCGCGGTCCCTGAAGCTTTCTTT. Residues: CASGQGRAVPEAFF.

The rearrangement links TRBV6-1 to TRBJ2-5; D is tentatively TRBD1 or TRBD2 (5 bases each). Between the trimmed V and J ends, which lost 0 bases and 5 bases, there was a span of 16 bases. From germline, CDR1 is MNHNS and CDR2 SASEGT. There are 16 residues in the CDR3. CDR3 nucleotide sequence: TGTGCCAGCAGTGAAGCGCGGGCTAGCAAGGGGGAGACCCAGTACTTC. Its translation is CASSEARASKGETQYF.

The chain has TRBV11-3 and TRBJ2-1, with 7 bases fitting TRBD1. The CDR3 runs 12 residues. Trimming at V came to 5 bases and at J to 9 bases, leaving 4 bases not matched to a gene. Germline lookup yields CDR1 SGHNT and CDR2 YENEEA. Here the CDR3 reads CASSDRVGEQFF. The CDR3 DNA follows: TGTGCCAGCAGCGACAGGGTGGGTGAGCAGTTCTTC.

The chain carries TRBV11-3 and TRBJ2-1; 7 bases fit TRBD1. Germline CDR1 SGHNT, CDR2 YENEEA. The junction had 3 bases not matched to a gene; V was cut back by 1 base and J by 6 bases. CDR3 size: 14 residues. CDR3 DNA: TGTGCCAGCAGCTTAGGGGGACAGTCCAATGAGCAGTTCTTC. Encoded protein: CASSLGGQSNEQFF.

The CDR3 is CASSLTNTDTQYF. The CDR3 DNA sequence: TGTGCCAGCAGTCTAACTAACACAGATACGCAGTATTTT. The chain links TRBV6-4 to TRBJ2-3; D remains unclear. Trimming removed 5 bases at V and 2 bases at J, with 8 bases between. The CDR3 is made up of 13 amino acids. Germline V gives CDR1 MRHNA, CDR2 SNTAGT.

This chain links TRBV10-3 with TRBJ2-5, with D perhaps given as TRBD1 or TRBD2 (5 bases each). The CDR3 spans 12 residues. Germline CDR1 ENHRY, CDR2 SYGVKD. V was cut by 10 bases and J by 5 bases, with 14 bases left in between. This CDR3 is CATQAGAETQYF. CDR3 in DNA: TGTGCCACCCAGGCCGGGGCGGAGACCCAGTACTTC.

The chain carries TRBV4-1 and TRBJ2-7; 8 nucleotides match TRBD1. CDR3 length equals 14 residues. Germline-derived CDR1 and CDR2 are MGHRA and YSYEKL. With 2 bases clipped from V and 3 bases from J, the junction kept 3 bases outside the gene matches. This chain's CDR3 is CASSQPGGGYEQYF. The CDR3 DNA reads TGCGCCAGCAGCCAACCAGGGGGCGGCTACGAGCAGTACTTC.

In its sample, this clone was seen a few times. The V gene is TRBV18, the J gene TRBJ1-1; no definite D call. Looked up from germline, CDR1 is KGHSH and CDR2 is LQKENI. This CDR3 is built from 15 residues. The V and J ends lost 1 base and 3 bases respectively, with 12 bases between them. In DNA form, the CDR3 reads TGTGCCAGCTCACCACAGACGGGGTGGGACACTGAAGCTTTCTTT. It yields the protein CASSPQTGWDTEAFF.

The V and J genes are TRBV7-9 and TRBJ1-2; D is perhaps TRBD1 (6 bases). Germline V gives CDR1 SEHNR, CDR2 FQNEAQ (reference sequence). Trimming took off 5 bases at V and 8 bases at J, with 18 bases between the two ends. This CDR3 comprises 14 residues. The CDR3 spells CASSPGTGGRGYTF. The DNA of the CDR3 is TGTGCCAGCAGCCCCGGTACTGGGGGGCGAGGCTACACCTTC.

The V and J genes are TRBV3-1 (or the pseudogene TRBV3-2) and TRBJ1-4; D is possibly TRBD1 (6 bases). V lost 5 bases and J 8 bases, leaving 9 bases between the germline ends. The CDR3 length is 12 residues. The V gene's germline CDR1 is LGHDT and CDR2 YNNKEL (reference sequence). CDR3 in DNA: TGTGCCAGCAGCATAGACAGGGAAAAACTGTTTTTT. Its translation is CASSIDREKLFF.

The gene calls are TRBV5-1 and TRBJ2-2; D is undetermined. CDR3 length: 16 amino acids. Trimming removed 3 bases at V and 0 bases at J, with 12 bases between. Germline V gene sequence: CDR1 SGHRS, CDR2 YFSETQ. CDR3 region: CASSSDHYANTGELFF. The CDR3 DNA reads TGCGCCAGCAGCTCCGATCACTACGCGAACACCGGGGAGCTGTTTTTT.

V is TRBV18 and J is TRBJ1-3, with 7 bases fitting TRBD1. After removal of 3 bases from V and 1 base from J, the junction contained 3 bases not matched to a gene. The CDR3 runs 15 residues. CDR1 and CDR2 from the germline V gene are KGHSH and LQKENI. The CDR3 nucleotides read TGTGCCAGCTCACCTGGGACAGTTTCTGGAAACACCATATATTTT. Amino acids: CASSPGTVSGNTIYF.

Only a few counts were recorded for this clone. The gene calls are TRBV27 and TRBJ2-7; 13 positions agree with TRBD2. Germline V gene data show CDR1 as MNHEY and CDR2 as SMNVEV (reference sequence). V dropped 5 bases and J dropped 4; count of bases not matched to a gene: 2. The CDR3 spans 14 residues. Here the CDR3 reads CASSTTSGGYEQYF. The CDR3 coding sequence is TGTGCCAGCAGTACGACTAGCGGGGGGTACGAGCAGTACTTC.

This clone appeared a few times. V gene TRBV4-3 combines with J gene TRBJ2-2; D remains ambiguous. The germline CDR1 and CDR2 sequences are LGHNA and YSLEER. Between the trimmed V and J ends, which lost 0 bases and 7 bases, there was a span of 12 bases. The length of the CDR3 is 15 residues. CDR3 in amino acids: CASSQDIHVVGELFF. In DNA form, the CDR3 reads TGCGCCAGCAGCCAAGATATACACGTAGTCGGGGAGCTGTTTTTT.

The chain joins TRBV24-1 to TRBJ1-2; D is perhaps TRBD1 (5 bases). This CDR3 spans 13 amino acids. V was clipped by 9 bases and J by 3 bases, with 13 bases between them. Looked up from germline, CDR1 is KGHDR and CDR2 is SFDVKD. The CDR3 DNA follows: TGTGCCACCGGGGGGGACGGAGACTATGGCTACACCTTC. Protein sequence: CATGGDGDYGYTF.

The table lists this clone with a few counts. CDR3 DNA: TGTGCCAGCAGCCGGGGACTAGCGGGAAACAATGAGCAGTTCTTC. Its protein is CASSRGLAGNNEQFF. The J gene is TRBJ2-1, the V gene TRBV3-1 (or the pseudogene TRBV3-2); TRBD2 agrees at 13 bases. The germline V gene encodes CDR1 LGHDT and CDR2 YNNKEL (reference sequence). The CDR3 extends over 15 amino acids. V shed 4 bases and J 5 bases; nucleotides not matched to a gene: 2.

This chain connects TRBV9 to TRBJ2-1; D is unclear. Germline assignment: CDR1 SGDLS and CDR2 YYNGEE. V was shortened by 1 base and J by 2 bases, with 4 bases between the two germline ends. This CDR3 has 13 amino acids. The CDR3 loop is CASSVTTYNEQFF. In nucleotides, the CDR3 is TGTGCCAGCAGCGTAACAACCTACAATGAGCAGTTCTTC.

The chain couples TRBV7-2 to TRBJ2-7, with 10 bases fitting TRBD1. This CDR3 is 14 amino acids long. The germline CDR1 and CDR2 sequences are SGHTA and FQGNSA. The ends lost 5 bases at V and 6 bases at J; junction bases unmatched: 7. CDR3 protein: CASSPRQGASEQYF. The CDR3 coding sequence is TGTGCCAGCAGCCCTCGACAGGGGGCGAGCGAGCAGTACTTC. Full variable domain (remainder filled in from reference TRBV7-2 and TRBJ2-7): GAGVSQSPSNKVTEKGKDVELRCDPISGHTALYWYRQSLGQGLEFLIYFQGNSAPDKSGLPSDRFSAERTGGSVSTLTIQRTQQEDSAVYLCASSPRQGASEQYFGPGTRLTVT.

The chain combines TRBV9 with TRBJ1-1; 9 bases are shared with TRBD1. This CDR3 has 12 amino acids. V lost 7 bases, J lost 11 bases, and 9 bases stayed unmatched. Germline lookup yields CDR1 SGDLS and CDR2 YYNGEE. The CDR3 sequence: CASVDRGGRAFF. DNA of the CDR3: TGTGCCAGCGTTGACAGGGGGGGTCGGGCTTTCTTT.

This chain joins TRBV23-1 and TRBJ1-3; perhaps TRBD1 as D (5 bases). TRBV23-1 is filed as an ORF, its function uncertain. The germline V and J ends were trimmed by 2 bases and 2 bases, with 13 bases remaining between them. The CDR3 covers 16 residues. The CDR3 loop is CASSQPWGGAGNTIYF. CDR3 coding DNA: TGCGCCAGCAGTCAACCGTGGGGGGGAGCTGGAAACACCATATATTTT.

This rearrangement joins TRBV9 to TRBJ1-5; D call uncertain. Germline V gives CDR1 SGDLS, CDR2 YYNGEE. The V end was cut by 4 bases, the J end by 1 base, with 21 bases between. The CDR3 consists of 18 residues. Here the CDR3 DNA reads TGTGCCAGCAGCCCCGTCGAGATCCCGATTGTGAGCAATCAGCCCCAGCATTTT. Translated, it gives CASSPVEIPIVSNQPQHF.

The table lists this clone with a few counts. The rearrangement links TRBV15 to TRBJ2-3; weak D call: TRBD1 (6 bases). There are 14 residues in the CDR3. V lost 2 bases, J lost 6 bases, and 12 bases lay in between. Germline V gene data show CDR1 as LNHNV and CDR2 as YYDKDF (reference sequence). CDR3 in DNA: TGTGCCACCAGCAGATACTCAGGGGATGATACGCAGTATTTT. Residues: CATSRYSGDDTQYF.

The chain employs TRBV2 and TRBJ2-1; 11 bases map to TRBD2. Germline loops: CDR1 SNHLY, CDR2 FYNNEI. This CDR3 region has 15 residues. Trimming cost V 6 bases and J 9 bases; bases outside gene matches: 10. CDR3 protein: CASRGTSGGRAEQFF. The CDR3 DNA follows: TGTGCCAGCAGGGGTACTAGCGGGGGACGGGCTGAGCAGTTCTTC.

The V gene is TRBV14, the J gene TRBJ2-5, with a weak D call TRBD1 (5 bases). Germline CDR1 reads SGHDN; CDR2 reads FVKESK. V was trimmed by 1 base and J by 1 base, leaving 16 bases between them. This CDR3 is 17 amino acids long. The CDR3 nucleotides read TGTGCCAGCAGCCAAGGTCTGGTACAGGTTGGCCAAGAGACCCAGTACTTC. This gives the protein CASSQGLVQVGQETQYF.

The chain has TRBV10-3 and TRBJ2-7, with TRBD1 identical over 7 bases. The trim removed 4 bases at V and 5 bases at J, leaving 11 bases unmatched. Germline CDR1 and CDR2: ENHRY and SYGVKD. The CDR3 runs 15 residues. The CDR3 reads CAISGSRQGSDEQYF. The CDR3 nucleotides are TGTGCCATCAGTGGGTCAAGACAGGGTAGCGACGAGCAGTACTTC.

The DNA for the CDR3 is TGTGCCAGCAGCCAAAGGTCGACCAGGGTCCCCGGATATGGCTACACCTTC. This sequence encodes CASSQRSTRVPGYGYTF. The rearrangement joins TRBV11-3 to TRBJ1-2; D might be TRBD1 (5 bases). Per the germline V gene, CDR1 is SGHNT and CDR2 is YENEEA. Trimming removed 5 bases at V and 5 bases at J, with 24 bases between. The CDR3 extends over 17 amino acids. The full variable domain, in which reference TRBV11-3 and TRBJ1-2 provide the parts outside the CDR3, is EAGVVQSPRYKIIEKKQPVAFWCNPISGHNTLYWYLQNLGQGPELLIRYENEEAVDDSQLPKDRFSAERLKGVDSTLKIQPAELGDSAVYLCASSQRSTRVPGYGYTFGSGTRLTVV.

This chain links TRBV13 with TRBJ1-2, with 10 bases that match TRBD1. The CDR3 runs 17 residues. Germline V gives CDR1 PRHDT, CDR2 FYEKMQ (reference sequence). Trimming cost V 0 bases and J 5 bases; bases outside gene matches: 9. CDR3 protein: CASSLGETGGSRYGYTF. In DNA form, the CDR3 reads TGTGCCAGCAGCTTAGGGGAGACAGGGGGCTCTAGGTATGGCTACACCTTC.

The chain uses TRBV20-1 and TRBJ2-3, with TRBD2 identical over 11 bases. CDR3 length equals 17 residues. CDR1 is DFQATT, CDR2 SNEGSKA, per germline (reference sequence). V shed 3 bases, J shed 1 base, and the junction held 9 bases outside the gene matches. CDR3 residues: CSASPASGRPGTDTQYF. DNA of the CDR3: TGCAGTGCTAGTCCCGCTAGCGGGAGGCCCGGCACAGATACGCAGTATTTT.